This TCR beta chain came from a study of early T cells in non-severe SARS-CoV-2 infection. TCRdb redid the calling of the 5' RACE reads with MiXCR, one entry per CDR3 protein. This sample has more than 65,000 distinct CDR3 sequences, with roughly 13% found just once. CDR1 and CDR2 (germline): SGHVS, FNYEAQ. V gave up 0 bases and J gave up 2 bases, with 7 bases separating them. The CDR3 consists of 15 residues. This clonotype was counted a few times. The sequence was obtained from an adult who was a healthcare worker with PCR-confirmed SARS-CoV-2 infection or an uninfected control (not recorded which). The sequenced sample consisted of whole blood. This sequence joins TRBV7-6 and TRBJ2-2; no firm D call. Here the CDR3 reads CASSLAFRNTGELFF. CDR3 coding DNA: TGTGCCAGCAGCTTAGCGTTTCGAAACACCGGGGAGCTGTTTTTT.